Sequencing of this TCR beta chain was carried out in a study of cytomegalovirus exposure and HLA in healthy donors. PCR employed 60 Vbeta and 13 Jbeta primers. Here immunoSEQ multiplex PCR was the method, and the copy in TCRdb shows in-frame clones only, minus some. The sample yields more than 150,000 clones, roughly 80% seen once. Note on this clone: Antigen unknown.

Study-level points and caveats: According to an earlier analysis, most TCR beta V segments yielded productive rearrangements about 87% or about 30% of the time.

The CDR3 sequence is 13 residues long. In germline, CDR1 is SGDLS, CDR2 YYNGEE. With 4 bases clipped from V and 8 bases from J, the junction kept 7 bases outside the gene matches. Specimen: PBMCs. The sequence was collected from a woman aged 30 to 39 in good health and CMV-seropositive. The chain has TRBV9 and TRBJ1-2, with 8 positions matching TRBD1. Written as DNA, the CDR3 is TGTGCCAGCAGCCCCTTGGACAGGGCAGGCTACACCTTC. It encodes CASSPLDRAGYTF.